This T cell receptor beta chain appears in the sequencing data of a study of blood T cell repertoires in COVID-19. Study-level background: The United States, Italy and Spain provided the acute and convalescent COVID-19 samples.

Original analysis: Reference gene primer amplification in the assay estimated nucleated cell counts. Assay: immunoSEQ multiplex PCR; the TCRdb copy retains only in-frame clones and omits some. V and J calls and clone size are given by that table; D and trimming were obtained from the DNA. The table lists approximately 150,000 clones, about 89% of them singletons, with roughly 37% in the top ten. This CDR3 comprises 14 residues. The V gene end was trimmed by 5 bases and the J gene end by 3 bases; junction bases not matched to a gene: 4. CDR1 and CDR2 from the germline V gene are MNHEY and SMNVEV (reference sequence).

The chain is built from TRBV27 and TRBJ1-1; 9 bases line up with TRBD1. The sequenced material came from peripheral blood. This TCR was recovered from a man aged 45-65 years who had recovered from COVID-19. The CDR3 bases are TGTGCCAGCAGTGGGACAGGGAGGTACACTGAAGCTTTCTTT. It yields the protein CASSGTGRYTEAFF.